Listed below are T cell receptor beta chains from one sample, sequenced in a study of blood T cell repertoires in COVID-19. Method: immunoSEQ multiplex PCR; TCRdb's copy keeps in-frame clones and lacks some. The table records some 400,000 clones, around 87% of them present only once. Sample: peripheral blood. The receptors come from a woman aged 25 to 39 with COVID-19, enrolled during active disease. Each CDR3 is given with its conserved first and last residue. D genes are given only for firm matches. For some rows the clone size is stated as once, few or many, or as a class when expanded; others skip it.

J: TRBJ2-7; size: -; V: TRBV5-1; D: -; CDR3: CASSPLGGRVTYEQYF; DNA: TGCGCCAGCAGCCCCTTGGGCGGCAGGGTTACCTACGAGCAGTACTTC
J: TRBJ2-5; size: -; V: TRBV11-2; D: -; CDR3: CASSLASGARQETQYF; DNA: TGTGCCAGCAGCTTAGCATCTGGGGCACGACAAGAGACCCAGTACTTC
J: TRBJ2-5; size: -; V: TRBV7-8; D: -; CDR3: CASSYPPAGETQYF; DNA: TGTGCCAGCAGCTACCCGCCGGCAGGAGAGACCCAGTACTTC
J: TRBJ2-1; size: -; V: TRBV12-2; D: -; CDR3: CASRLQRGPGNEQFF; DNA: TGTGCAAGTCGCTTACAGCGGGGGCCCGGCAATGAGCAGTTCTTC
J: TRBJ2-7; size: -; V: TRBV30; D: -; CDR3: CAWRRVAVSYEQYF; DNA: TGTGCCTGGAGAAGGGTAGCGGTATCCTACGAGCAGTACTTC
J: TRBJ1-6; size: -; V: TRBV6-5; D: TRBD1; CDR3: CASSFSRTGANSPLHF; DNA: TGTGCCAGCAGTTTTTCGCGGACAGGGGCCAATTCACCCCTCCACTTT
J: TRBJ2-5; size: -; V: TRBV7-9; D: TRBD1; CDR3: CASSSATGGKETQYF; DNA: TGTGCCAGCAGCTCCGCGACAGGGGGCAAAGAGACCCAGTACTTC
J: TRBJ2-7; size: -; V: TRBV7-2; D: -; CDR3: CASSSTLSPEQYF; DNA: TGTGCCAGCAGCTCGACACTCTCTCCCGAGCAGTACTTC
J: TRBJ2-1; size: -; V: TRBV19; D: TRBD1; CDR3: CASSIGTGGNEQFF; DNA: TGTGCCAGTAGTATAGGGACAGGGGGGAATGAGCAGTTCTTC
J: TRBJ2-4; size: -; V: TRBV5-5; D: -; CDR3: CASSLRAGNIQYF; DNA: TGTGCCAGCAGCTTGAGAGCGGGAAACATTCAGTACTTC
J: TRBJ2-4; size: -; V: TRBV10-1; D: TRBD1; CDR3: CASSEEDRADIQYF; DNA: TGCGCCAGCAGTGAAGAGGACAGGGCTGACATTCAGTACTTC
J: TRBJ1-4; size: -; V: TRBV5-5; D: -; CDR3: CASSLLTGSTATNEKLFF; DNA: TGTGCCAGCAGCCTTTTGACAGGTTCGACGGCAACTAATGAAAAACTGTTTTTT
J: TRBJ2-7; size: once; V: TRBV5-4; D: -; CDR3: CASSPGGRAYEQYF; DNA: TGTGCCAGCAGCCCCGGGGGACGGGCCTACGAGCAGTACTTC
J: TRBJ1-3; size: -; V: TRBV5-1; D: TRBD1; CDR3: CASSFSGGTGVYGNTIYF; DNA: TGCGCCAGCAGCTTCTCAGGGGGGACAGGGGTCTATGGAAACACCATATATTTT
J: TRBJ1-1; size: -; V: TRBV7-9; D: -; CDR3: CASSGGGGTEAFF; DNA: TGTGCCAGCAGCGGGGGCGGAGGCACTGAAGCTTTCTTT
J: TRBJ2-6; size: -; V: TRBV5-5; D: -; CDR3: CASSLADGSSSGANVLTF; DNA: TGTGCCAGCAGCTTGGCCGACGGGAGTAGCTCTGGGGCCAACGTCCTGACTTTC
J: TRBJ2-1; size: many; V: TRBV7-2; D: TRBD2; CDR3: CASSLASSGEPYNEQFF; DNA: TGTGCCAGCAGCTTAGCGAGTAGCGGGGAGCCCTACAATGAGCAGTTCTTC
J: TRBJ1-6; size: -; V: TRBV7-9; D: TRBD1; CDR3: CASSLTTGDSPLHF; DNA: TGTGCCAGCAGCTTAACGACAGGGGATTCACCCCTCCACTTT
J: TRBJ2-3; size: -; V: TRBV14; D: TRBD1; CDR3: CASSQDKGARVADTQYF; DNA: TGTGCCAGCAGCCAAGACAAGGGGGCCAGGGTGGCAGATACGCAGTATTTT
J: TRBJ1-2; size: -; V: TRBV4-2; D: -; CDR3: CASSQVRSGPGENYGYTF; DNA: TGTGCCAGCAGCCAAGTTAGGAGCGGGCCGGGGGAAAACTATGGCTACACCTTC
J: TRBJ2-7; size: -; V: TRBV30; D: -; CDR3: CAWSVTGSGYEQYF; DNA: TGTGCCTGGAGTGTAACCGGGAGTGGATACGAGCAGTACTTC
J: TRBJ1-2; size: few; V: TRBV10-3; D: TRBD1; CDR3: CAISATTGPGYTF; DNA: TGTGCCATCAGTGCAACGACAGGGCCGGGCTACACCTTC
J: TRBJ2-2; size: -; V: TRBV18; D: -; CDR3: CASSPSGPNTGELFF; DNA: TGTGCCAGCTCACCGAGTGGTCCTAACACCGGGGAGCTGTTTTTT
J: TRBJ2-7; size: -; V: TRBV7-8; D: TRBD2; CDR3: CASSTGRFYEQYF; DNA: TGTGCCAGCAGCACCGGGAGGTTCTACGAGCAGTACTTC
J: TRBJ2-7; size: -; V: TRBV25-1; D: TRBD2; CDR3: CASRGTSGGLAAPYEQYF; DNA: TGTGCCAGCCGGGGGACGTCTGGTGGGCTAGCGGCCCCCTACGAGCAGTACTTC
J: TRBJ2-5; size: -; V: TRBV30; D: -; CDR3: CAWGGANQETQYF; DNA: TGTGCCTGGGGGGGGGCTAATCAAGAGACCCAGTACTTC
J: TRBJ1-5; size: -; V: TRBV19; D: TRBD1; CDR3: CASSSTGRGRDQPQHF; DNA: TGTGCCAGTAGCAGCACAGGCAGGGGGAGAGATCAGCCCCAGCATTTT
J: TRBJ1-1; size: -; V: TRBV19; D: -; CDR3: CASSMRVTEAFF; DNA: TGTGCCAGTAGTATGAGGGTTACTGAAGCTTTCTTT
J: TRBJ2-7; size: once; V: TRBV28; D: TRBD2; CDR3: CASSKALAGGREQYF; DNA: TGTGCCAGCAGTAAGGCACTAGCGGGAGGGCGCGAGCAGTACTTC
J: TRBJ1-5; size: -; V: TRBV30; D: TRBD1; CDR3: CAWSMDRGLQPQHF; DNA: TGTGCCTGGAGTATGGACAGGGGTCTTCAGCCCCAGCATTTT
J: TRBJ2-2; size: many; V: TRBV19; D: TRBD2; CDR3: CASSKVWEGTGELFF; DNA: TGTGCCAGTAGTAAGGTTTGGGAGGGGACCGGGGAGCTGTTTTTT
J: TRBJ2-5; size: -; V: TRBV7-6; D: -; CDR3: CASSLQWETQYF; DNA: TGTGCCAGCAGCTTGCAGTGGGAGACCCAGTACTTC
J: TRBJ2-7; size: -; V: TRBV10-3; D: TRBD2; CDR3: CATVASGSEQYF; DNA: TGTGCCACCGTAGCGAGCGGGAGCGAGCAGTACTTC